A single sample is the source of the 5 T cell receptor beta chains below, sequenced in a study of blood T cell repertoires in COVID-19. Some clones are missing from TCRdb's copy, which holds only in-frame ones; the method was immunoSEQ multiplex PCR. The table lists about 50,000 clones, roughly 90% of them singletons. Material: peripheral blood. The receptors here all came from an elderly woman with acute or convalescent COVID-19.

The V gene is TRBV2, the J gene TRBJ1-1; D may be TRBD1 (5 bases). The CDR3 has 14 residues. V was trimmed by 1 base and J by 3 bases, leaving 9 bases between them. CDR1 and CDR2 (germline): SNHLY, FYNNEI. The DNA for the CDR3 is TGTGCCAGCAGTGAAGGACGGGGGTACACTGAAGCTTTCTTT. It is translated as CASSEGRGYTEAFF.

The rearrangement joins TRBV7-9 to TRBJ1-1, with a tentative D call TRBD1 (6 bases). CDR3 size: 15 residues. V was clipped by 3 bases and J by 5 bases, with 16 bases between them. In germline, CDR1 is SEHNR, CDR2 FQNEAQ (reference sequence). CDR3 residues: CASSFGTQGKTEAFF. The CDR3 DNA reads TGTGCCAGCAGCTTTGGAACTCAGGGGAAAACTGAAGCTTTCTTT.

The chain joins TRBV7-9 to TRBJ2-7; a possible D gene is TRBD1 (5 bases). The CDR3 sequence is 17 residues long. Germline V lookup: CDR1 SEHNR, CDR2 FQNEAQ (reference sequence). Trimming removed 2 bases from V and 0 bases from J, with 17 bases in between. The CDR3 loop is CASSLLRQGVDSYEQYF. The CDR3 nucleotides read TGTGCCAGCAGCTTACTAAGACAAGGGGTCGACTCCTACGAGCAGTACTTC.

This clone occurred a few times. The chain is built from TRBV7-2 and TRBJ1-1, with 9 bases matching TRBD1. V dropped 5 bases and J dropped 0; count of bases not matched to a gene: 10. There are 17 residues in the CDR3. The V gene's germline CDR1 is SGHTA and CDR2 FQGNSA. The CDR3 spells CASSNLQGAGMNTEAFF. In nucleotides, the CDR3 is TGTGCCAGCAGCAATTTACAGGGGGCGGGCATGAACACTGAAGCTTTCTTT.

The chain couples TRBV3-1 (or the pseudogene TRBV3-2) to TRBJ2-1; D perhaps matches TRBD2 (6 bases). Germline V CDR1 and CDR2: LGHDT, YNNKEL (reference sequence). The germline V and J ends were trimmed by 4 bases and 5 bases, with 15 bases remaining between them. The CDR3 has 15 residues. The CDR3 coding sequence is TGTGCCAGCAGCCCGCAAGCGGGCGGAGACAATGAGCAGTTCTTC. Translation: CASSPQAGGDNEQFF.